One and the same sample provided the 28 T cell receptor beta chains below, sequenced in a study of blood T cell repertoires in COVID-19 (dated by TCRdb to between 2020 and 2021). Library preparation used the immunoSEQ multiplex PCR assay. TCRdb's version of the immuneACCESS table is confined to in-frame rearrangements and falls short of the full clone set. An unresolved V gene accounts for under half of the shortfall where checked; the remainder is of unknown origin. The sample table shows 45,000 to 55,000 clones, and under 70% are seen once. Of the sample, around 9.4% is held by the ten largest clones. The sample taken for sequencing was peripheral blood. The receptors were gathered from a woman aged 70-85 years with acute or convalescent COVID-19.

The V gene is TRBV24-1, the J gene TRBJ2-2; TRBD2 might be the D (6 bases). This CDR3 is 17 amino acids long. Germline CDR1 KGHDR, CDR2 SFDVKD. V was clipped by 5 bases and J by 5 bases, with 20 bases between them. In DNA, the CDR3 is TGTGCCACCAGTGGGCCGAACTCCCTCGGAGGGACCGGGGAGCTGTTTTTT. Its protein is CATSGPNSLGGTGELFF.

CDR3: CASSQGEGSASYEQYF. DNA for the CDR3: TGCGCCAGCAGCCAAGGTGAGGGTTCAGCCTCCTACGAGCAGTACTTC. The chain links TRBV4-1 to TRBJ2-7; D possibly corresponds to TRBD2 (5 bases). The V end lost 1 base, the J end lost 0 bases, and 13 bases lay between the germline ends. The CDR3 covers 16 residues. Germline V CDR1 and CDR2: MGHRA, YSYEKL.

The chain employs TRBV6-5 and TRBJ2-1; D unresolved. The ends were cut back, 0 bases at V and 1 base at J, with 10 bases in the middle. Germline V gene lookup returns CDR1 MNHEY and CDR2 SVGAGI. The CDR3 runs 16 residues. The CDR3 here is CASSYSLVSSYNEQFF. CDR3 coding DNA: TGTGCCAGCAGTTACTCTCTAGTATCTTCCTACAATGAGCAGTTCTTC.

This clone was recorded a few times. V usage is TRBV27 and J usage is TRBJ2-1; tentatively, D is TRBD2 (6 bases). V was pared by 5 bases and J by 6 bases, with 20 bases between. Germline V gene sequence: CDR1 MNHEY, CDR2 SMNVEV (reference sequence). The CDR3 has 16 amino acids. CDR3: CASSPGVGLERNEQFF. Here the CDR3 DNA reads TGTGCCAGCAGTCCGGGGGTGGGTCTTGAGCGCAATGAGCAGTTCTTC.

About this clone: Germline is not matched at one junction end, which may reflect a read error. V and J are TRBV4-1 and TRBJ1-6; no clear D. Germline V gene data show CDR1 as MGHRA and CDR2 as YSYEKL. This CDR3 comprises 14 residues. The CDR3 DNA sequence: TGCGCCAGCAGCCAACGTTCCTTTAATTCACCCCTCCACTTT. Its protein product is CASSQRSFNSPLHF.

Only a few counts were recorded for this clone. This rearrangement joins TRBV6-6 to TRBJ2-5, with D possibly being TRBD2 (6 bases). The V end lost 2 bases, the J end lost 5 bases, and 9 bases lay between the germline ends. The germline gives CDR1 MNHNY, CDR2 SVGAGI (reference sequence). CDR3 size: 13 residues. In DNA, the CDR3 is TGTGCCAGCAGTTACGGGGCGGGGGAGACCCAGTACTTC. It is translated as CASSYGAGETQYF.

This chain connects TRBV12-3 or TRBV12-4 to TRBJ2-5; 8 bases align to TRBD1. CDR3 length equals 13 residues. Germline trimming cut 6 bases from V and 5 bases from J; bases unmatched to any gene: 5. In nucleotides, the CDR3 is TGTGCCAGCAGAATGACAGGGGAGGAGACCCAGTACTTC. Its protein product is CASRMTGEETQYF.

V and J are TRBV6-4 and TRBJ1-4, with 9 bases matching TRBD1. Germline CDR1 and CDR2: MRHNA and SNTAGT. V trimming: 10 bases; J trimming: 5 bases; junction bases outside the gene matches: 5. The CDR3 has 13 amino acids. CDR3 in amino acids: CANPDRGNEKLFF. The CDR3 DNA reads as TGTGCCAACCCGGACAGGGGAAATGAAAAACTGTTTTTT.

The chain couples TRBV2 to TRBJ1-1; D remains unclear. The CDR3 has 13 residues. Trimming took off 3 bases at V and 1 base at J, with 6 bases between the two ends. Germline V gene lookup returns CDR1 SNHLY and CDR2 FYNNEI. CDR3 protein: CASSDPRNTEAFF. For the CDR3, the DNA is TGTGCCAGCAGTGACCCCCGGAACACTGAAGCTTTCTTT.

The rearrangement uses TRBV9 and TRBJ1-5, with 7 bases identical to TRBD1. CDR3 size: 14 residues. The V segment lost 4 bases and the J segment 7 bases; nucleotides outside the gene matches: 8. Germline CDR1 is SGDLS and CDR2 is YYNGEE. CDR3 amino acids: CASSPETGNQPQHF. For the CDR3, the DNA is TGTGCCAGCAGCCCAGAGACAGGGAACCAGCCCCAGCATTTT.

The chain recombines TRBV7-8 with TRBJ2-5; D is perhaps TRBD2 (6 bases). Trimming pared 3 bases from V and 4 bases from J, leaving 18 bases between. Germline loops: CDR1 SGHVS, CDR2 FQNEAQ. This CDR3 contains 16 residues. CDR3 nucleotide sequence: TGTGCCAGCAGCTTTCTAGCGAGGTCAAATGCAGAGACCCAGTACTTC. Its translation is CASSFLARSNAETQYF. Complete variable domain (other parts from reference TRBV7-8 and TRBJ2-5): GAGVSQSPRYKVAKRGQDVALRCDPISGHVSLFWYQQALGQGPEFLTYFQNEAQLDKSGLPSDRFFAERPEGSVSTLKIQRTQQEDSAVYLCASSFLARSNAETQYFGPGTRLLVL.

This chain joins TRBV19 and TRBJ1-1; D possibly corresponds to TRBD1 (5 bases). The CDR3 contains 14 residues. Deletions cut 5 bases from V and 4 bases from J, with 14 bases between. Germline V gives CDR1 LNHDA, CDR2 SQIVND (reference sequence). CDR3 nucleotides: TGTGCCAGTAGTCAAGCGGGGCTGGGCACTGAAGCTTTCTTT. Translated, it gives CASSQAGLGTEAFF.

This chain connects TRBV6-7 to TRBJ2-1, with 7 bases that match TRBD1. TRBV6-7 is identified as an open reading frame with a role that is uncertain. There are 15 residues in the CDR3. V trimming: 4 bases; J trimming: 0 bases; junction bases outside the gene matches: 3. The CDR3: CASSSQGPSYNEQFF. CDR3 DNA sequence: TGTGCCAGCAGTTCACAGGGGCCCTCCTACAATGAGCAGTTCTTC.

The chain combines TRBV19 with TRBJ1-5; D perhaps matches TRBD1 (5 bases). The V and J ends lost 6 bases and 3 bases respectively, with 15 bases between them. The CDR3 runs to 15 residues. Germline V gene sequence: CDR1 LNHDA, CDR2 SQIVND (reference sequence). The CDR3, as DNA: TGTGCCAGTAGAGGAGCGGGGGTCATCAATCAGCCCCAGCATTTT. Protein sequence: CASRGAGVINQPQHF.

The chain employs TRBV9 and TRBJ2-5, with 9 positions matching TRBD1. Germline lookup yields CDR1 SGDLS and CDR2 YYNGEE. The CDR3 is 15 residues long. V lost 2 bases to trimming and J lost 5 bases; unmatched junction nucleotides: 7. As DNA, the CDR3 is TGTGCCAGCAGCGTCGCCGGGACAGGGAAGGAGACCCAGTACTTC. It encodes CASSVAGTGKETQYF.

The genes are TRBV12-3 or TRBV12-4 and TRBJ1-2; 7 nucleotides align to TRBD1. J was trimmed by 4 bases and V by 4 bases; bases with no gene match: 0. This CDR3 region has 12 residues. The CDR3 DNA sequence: TGTGCCAGCAGTTGGGACAGCTATGGCTACACCTTC. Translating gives CASSWDSYGYTF.

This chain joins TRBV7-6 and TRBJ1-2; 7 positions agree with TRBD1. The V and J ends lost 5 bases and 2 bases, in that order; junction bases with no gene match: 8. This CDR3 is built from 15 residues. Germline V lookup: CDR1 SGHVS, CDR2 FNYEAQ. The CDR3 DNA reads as TGTGCCAGCAGCCCTCGGACAGGAGACAACTATGGCTACACCTTC. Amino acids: CASSPRTGDNYGYTF.

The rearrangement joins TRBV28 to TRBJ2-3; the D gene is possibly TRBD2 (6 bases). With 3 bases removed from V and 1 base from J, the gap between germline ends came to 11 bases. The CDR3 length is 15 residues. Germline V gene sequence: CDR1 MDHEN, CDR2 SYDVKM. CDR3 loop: CASSFSGQGTDTQYF. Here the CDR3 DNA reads TGTGCCAGCAGTTTCAGCGGGCAGGGCACAGATACGCAGTATTTT.

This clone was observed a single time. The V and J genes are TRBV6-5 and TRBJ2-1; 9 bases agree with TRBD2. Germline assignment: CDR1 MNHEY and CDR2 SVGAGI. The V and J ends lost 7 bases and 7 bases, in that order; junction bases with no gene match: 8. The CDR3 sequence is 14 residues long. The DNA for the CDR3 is TGTGCCAGCATATCTAGCGGGGAGGGGAATGAGCAGTTCTTC. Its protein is CASISSGEGNEQFF.

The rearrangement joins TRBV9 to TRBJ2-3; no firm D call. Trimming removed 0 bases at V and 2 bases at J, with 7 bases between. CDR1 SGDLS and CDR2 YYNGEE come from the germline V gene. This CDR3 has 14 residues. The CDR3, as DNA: TGTGCCAGCAGCGTAGTCGGGTCCACAGATACGCAGTATTTT. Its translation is CASSVVGSTDTQYF.

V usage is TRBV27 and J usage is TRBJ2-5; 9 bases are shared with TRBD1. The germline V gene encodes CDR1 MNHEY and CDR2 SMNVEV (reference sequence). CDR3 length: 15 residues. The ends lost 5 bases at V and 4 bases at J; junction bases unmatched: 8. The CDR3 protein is CASSQGDRERETQYF. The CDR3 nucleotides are TGTGCCAGCAGTCAAGGGGACAGGGAGAGAGAGACCCAGTACTTC.

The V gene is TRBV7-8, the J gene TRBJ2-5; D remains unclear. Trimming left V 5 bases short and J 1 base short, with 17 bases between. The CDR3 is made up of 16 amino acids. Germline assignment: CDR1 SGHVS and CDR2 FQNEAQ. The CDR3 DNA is TGTGCCAGCAGCCGCCTCCGAGATCCTTTCCAAGAGACCCAGTACTTC. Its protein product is CASSRLRDPFQETQYF.

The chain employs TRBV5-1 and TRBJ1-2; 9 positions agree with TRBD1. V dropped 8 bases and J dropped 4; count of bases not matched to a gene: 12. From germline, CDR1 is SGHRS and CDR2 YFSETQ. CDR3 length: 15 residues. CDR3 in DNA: TGCGCCAGTCGAACTGAAGACAGGGGGGTCTATGGCTACACCTTC. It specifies CASRTEDRGVYGYTF.

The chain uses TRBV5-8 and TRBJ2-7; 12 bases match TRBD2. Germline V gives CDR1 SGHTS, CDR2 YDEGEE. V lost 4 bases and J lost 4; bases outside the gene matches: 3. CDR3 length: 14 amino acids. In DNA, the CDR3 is TGTGCCAGCAGCCTGACTAGCGGGGGTTACGAGCAGTACTTC. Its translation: CASSLTSGGYEQYF.

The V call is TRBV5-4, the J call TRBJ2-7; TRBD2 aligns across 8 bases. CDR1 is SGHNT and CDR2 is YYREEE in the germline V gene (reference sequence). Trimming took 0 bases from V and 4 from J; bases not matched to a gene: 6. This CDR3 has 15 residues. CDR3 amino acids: CASSLGAGGGYEQYF. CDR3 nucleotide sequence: TGTGCCAGCAGCTTGGGGGCGGGAGGAGGGTACGAGCAGTACTTC.

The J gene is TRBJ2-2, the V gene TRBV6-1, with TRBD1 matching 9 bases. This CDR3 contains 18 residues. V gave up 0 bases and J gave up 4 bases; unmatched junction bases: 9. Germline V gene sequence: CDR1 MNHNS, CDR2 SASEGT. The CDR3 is CASSEAEPGTGFTGELFF. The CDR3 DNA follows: TGTGCCAGCAGTGAAGCTGAACCCGGGACAGGGTTCACCGGGGAGCTGTTTTTT.

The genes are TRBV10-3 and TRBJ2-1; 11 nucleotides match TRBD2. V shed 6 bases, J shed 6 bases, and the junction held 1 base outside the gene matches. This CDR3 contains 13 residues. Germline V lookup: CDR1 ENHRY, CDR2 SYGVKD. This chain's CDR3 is CAIRGTSGNEQFF. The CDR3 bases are TGTGCCATCAGGGGGACTAGCGGCAATGAGCAGTTCTTC.

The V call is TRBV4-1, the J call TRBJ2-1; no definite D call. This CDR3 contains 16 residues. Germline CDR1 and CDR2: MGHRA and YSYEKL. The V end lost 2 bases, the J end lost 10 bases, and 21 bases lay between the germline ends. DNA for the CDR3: TGCGCCAGCAGCCAAACCCTAGTGTCCCTCAATAGCGAGCAGTTCTTC. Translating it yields CASSQTLVSLNSEQFF.